This T cell receptor beta chain is from a study of response to subunit inactivated influenza vaccine. The study, taken as a whole, reports: Researchers suggested that each seasonal influenza vaccination recruits few new T cells.

Notes on this clonotype: Its cognate antigen is unknown.

TCRdb re-analysed the RT-PCR reads in MiXCR, keeping a single row per CDR3 protein. In the table there are roughly 570,000 distinct CDR3 sequences, less than 15% of which are singletons. The sequence derives from a man aged 50-60 years who received an inactivated influenza vaccine. The sample in question was PBMCs from blood, obtained less than 13 days after vaccination.

DNA of the CDR3: TGCAGCGTAGCGCACAGGGGACAAGAGACCCAGTACTTC. Its translation is CSVAHRGQETQYF. This chain uses TRBV29-1 with TRBJ2-5, with 7 nucleotides matching TRBD1. The CDR3 sequence is 13 residues long. V lost 6 bases to trimming and J lost 2 bases; unmatched junction nucleotides: 6. In germline, CDR1 is SQVTM, CDR2 ANQGSEA.